The source of this T cell receptor (beta chain) is a study of beta chain features in type 1 diabetes. Study results and caveats: Still unanswered here is whether HLA type influences TCRB rearrangement. In the patient group, naive, central memory and Treg TCRB repertoires seemed more alike than in the healthy donor group.

This clone came up a few times. Antigen specificity is unknown. Staining for CD45RO/CCR7/CD25/CD127/CD95/CD27 allowed sorting of CD4+ naive, central memory, regulatory and stem cell-like memory cells. The CDR3 loop spans 12 amino acids. Germline CDR1 is MDHEN and CDR2 is SYDVKM. V dropped 9 bases and J dropped 11 bases, with 20 bases sitting between them. The whole isolated RNA underwent reverse transcription, so sequencing captured expressed TCRB transcripts. The repertoire was sequenced with immunoSEQ multiplex PCR; TCRdb's copy has only in-frame clones and lacks some. The table lists approximately 100,000 clones, 40% of them singletons.

The sequence was obtained from a young woman in good health. The sample taken for sequencing was stem cell memory CD4+ T cells from blood. The genes are TRBV28 and TRBJ2-7; D possibly corresponds to TRBD1 (6 bases). This CDR3 reads CASLQGHGAKYF. The CDR3 coding sequence is TGTGCCAGTTTACAGGGACACGGGGCTAAGTACTTC.